The source of this T cell receptor (beta chain) is a study of post-analysis software for immune sequencing data. Study as a whole: Recorded subtypes: relapsing-remitting, secondary progressive, progressive-relapsing; some patients unannotated. Study observations and caveats: TRBV5-6, TRBV5-1 and TRBV20-1 belonged to a set of a handful of TRBV segments that were more frequent in patients than controls. Strong co-clustering by F measure was seen for same-batch samples.

This CDR3 region has 16 residues. In germline, CDR1 is SGHKS, CDR2 YYEKEE (reference sequence). V was cut by 0 bases and J by 7 bases, with 14 bases left in between. In its sample, this clonotype was seen many times. Its matching antigen is unknown. Unique molecular identifiers were present in the TCR beta cDNA libraries. Via MiXCR, TCRdb re-called the PCR reads, giving one row per CDR3 protein. Counted here are a few hundred thousand distinct CDR3 sequences, 36% occurring once; the ten biggest clones make up less than 6%. Sample: blood. This chain connects TRBV5-5 to TRBJ1-6; D might be TRBD1 (5 bases). This TCR derives from a girl under 18 with multiple sclerosis. The CDR3 region is CASSLVGGSENSPLHF. In DNA form, the CDR3 reads TGTGCCAGCAGCTTGGTGGGGGGAAGCGAGAATTCACCCCTCCACTTT.